This entry concerns a single TCR beta chain. Its antigen is unidentified. This record belongs to a study of cytomegalovirus exposure and HLA in healthy donors. Findings and caveats of the study: Within the roughly 120 validation repertoires, first-cohort TCR clusters tended to co-occur, according to a later analysis.

Assay: immunoSEQ multiplex PCR; the TCRdb copy retains only in-frame clones and omits some. Found here are about 130,000 clones, 89% of them singletons; the top ten hold around 1.1%. The V end lost 1 base, the J end lost 6 bases, and 13 bases lay between the germline ends. Germline loops: CDR1 LNHNV, CDR2 YYDKDF (reference sequence). This CDR3 spans 15 amino acids. The chain is built from TRBV15 and TRBJ2-1; possible D gene TRBD2, 6 bases. Source material: PBMCs. This TCR was sampled from a woman younger than 30 in good health and CMV-seronegative. CDR3 region: CATSRGAGFRNEQFF. The CDR3 DNA reads TGTGCCACCAGCAGAGGGGCGGGATTCCGCAATGAGCAGTTCTTC. Full variable domain (rest looked up from reference TRBV15 and TRBJ2-1): DAMVIQNPRYQVTQFGKPVTLSCSQTLNHNVMYWYQQKSSQAPKLLFHYYDKDFNNEADTPDNFQSRRPNTSFCFLDIRSPGLGDTAMYLCATSRGAGFRNEQFFGPGTRLTVL.